The 27 T cell receptor beta chains reported below all come from one sample, sequenced in a study of Graves' ophthalmopathy and Graves' hyperthyroidism. Amplified TCR beta CDR3 regions were obtained using RNA transcripts as template. In the first round, RT-PCR was carried out with HTBI primers, and a multiplex PCR formed the second round. Each CDR3 protein is one row after TCRdb ran MiXCR on the multiplex PCR reads. Among about 700,000 distinct CDR3 sequences listed, over 40% were seen once. The material sequenced was peripheral blood. All receptors come from an adult man with Graves' ophthalmopathy.

With respect to this clonotype: Being one base from a much bigger clone, this may be a read error. CDR3 DNA sequence: TGTGCCAGCAGCTTAAGCAGGACCCACGAGCAGTACTTC. Amino acids: CASSLSRTHEQYF. The chain uses TRBV6-4 and TRBJ2-7; no clear D. CDR3 length equals 13 residues. The V gene lost 6 bases and the J gene lost 5 bases, with 14 bases spanning the gap. Germline V gene data show CDR1 as MRHNA and CDR2 as SNTAGT.

The sample holds many counts of this clonotype. The chain carries TRBV19 and TRBJ1-5; TRBD1 is a possible D gene (5 bases). Germline-derived CDR1 and CDR2 are LNHDA and SQIVND (reference sequence). The CDR3 covers 15 residues. Trimming stripped 6 bases from V and 2 bases from J, with 14 bases between. This CDR3 is CASRFVGGGNQPQHF. The CDR3 coding sequence is TGTGCCAGTAGATTCGTTGGGGGAGGCAATCAGCCCCAGCATTTT.

The chain uses TRBV15 and TRBJ2-7; D is unclear. Germline lookup yields CDR1 LNHNV and CDR2 YYDKDF (reference sequence). The CDR3 length is 12 residues. The V gene lost 3 bases and the J gene lost 3 bases, with 6 bases spanning the gap. The CDR3 DNA follows: TGTGCCACCAGCAGTTACTACTACGAGCAGTACTTC. Translation: CATSSYYYEQYF.

The V and J genes are TRBV12-5 and TRBJ1-1, with TRBD1 matching 8 bases. Germline values: CDR1 LGHNT, CDR2 FRNRAP. V lost 4 bases, J lost 0 bases, and 10 bases stayed unmatched. The CDR3 is made up of 17 amino acids. This CDR3 reads CASGSDPGGAMNTEAFF. The DNA for the CDR3 is TGTGCTAGTGGTTCTGACCCAGGGGGCGCGATGAACACTGAAGCTTTCTTT.

Ten or more counts support this clonotype. The chain combines TRBV7-2 with TRBJ1-1, with D perhaps TRBD1 (6 bases). Trimming stripped 6 bases from V and 10 bases from J, with 24 bases between. This CDR3 region has 15 residues. The germline V gene has CDR1 SGHTA and CDR2 FQGNSA. Here the CDR3 DNA reads TGTGCCAGCAGGCCAGACTCGGGGGGGCGATCACGAGCTTTCTTT. This gives the protein CASRPDSGGRSRAFF.

This chain links TRBV19 with TRBJ1-6; no definite D call. V was shortened by 6 bases and J by 5 bases, with 11 bases between the two germline ends. The CDR3 runs 14 residues. From germline, CDR1 is LNHDA and CDR2 SQIVND (reference sequence). The chain's CDR3 is CASRTETDNSPLHF. The CDR3 DNA sequence: TGTGCCAGTAGGACGGAAACCGATAATTCACCCCTCCACTTT. Looking up the rest from reference TRBV19 and TRBJ1-6 gives the full variable domain: DGGITQSPKYLFRKEGQNVTLSCEQNLNHDAMYWYRQDPGQGLRLIYYSQIVNDFQKGDIAEGYSVSREKKESFPLTVTSAQKNPTAFYLCASRTETDNSPLHFGNGTRLTVT.

In this sample, this clonotype turned up once. The chain is built from TRBV5-4 and TRBJ2-2; D ambiguous. V lost 4 bases and J 2 bases, leaving 18 bases between the germline ends. Per the germline V gene, CDR1 is SGHNT and CDR2 is YYREEE (reference sequence). This CDR3 contains 17 residues. CDR3 residues: CASSQTLAWGNTGELFF. In nucleotides, the CDR3 is TGTGCCAGCAGCCAGACCCTGGCATGGGGAAACACCGGGGAGCTGTTTTTT.

At least ten counts were recorded for this clonotype. The V gene is TRBV12-3 or TRBV12-4, the J gene TRBJ2-7; D perhaps matches TRBD2 (6 bases). The CDR3 runs to 12 residues. V was trimmed by 3 bases and J by 6 bases, leaving 9 bases between them. CDR3 amino acids: CASSFGSAEQYF. The CDR3 nucleotides read TGTGCCAGCAGTTTCGGGAGTGCCGAGCAGTACTTC.

To note about this clonotype: A junction end diverges from the germline sequence, so it may reflect a read error. The chain employs TRBV10-2 and TRBJ1-1; a weak D match, TRBD1 (5 bases). The CDR3 loop spans 12 amino acids. Germline-derived CDR1 and CDR2 are WSHSY and SAAADI. For the CDR3, the DNA is TGTGCCAGCAGTATCCGGGGCCCCCAAGCTTTCTTT. This translates into CASSIRGPQAFF.

This clonotype was picked up many times. The V gene is TRBV6-6, the J gene TRBJ1-6, with 8 nucleotides matching TRBD1. Germline-derived CDR1 and CDR2 are MNHNY and SVGAGI (reference sequence). The CDR3 is 14 amino acids. V was pared by 6 bases and J by 10 bases, with 8 bases of the junction left unmatched. The CDR3 DNA follows: TGTGCCAGCAGGTCGGACAGGGCAGAATCACCCCTCCACTTT. It is translated as CASRSDRAESPLHF.

This clonotype was seen ten or more times. The V call is TRBV19, the J call TRBJ1-4; D unresolved. The CDR3 loop spans 14 amino acids. Germline-derived CDR1 and CDR2 are LNHDA and SQIVND (reference sequence). Trimming shortened V by 6 bases and J by 6 bases, and 14 bases separated the two germline ends. The CDR3 sequence is CASSRPGGDEKLFF. The CDR3 coding sequence is TGTGCCAGTAGCCGCCCGGGTGGGGATGAAAAACTGTTTTTT.

In its sample, this clonotype was seen many times. CDR3 loop: CSATRGGSTEAFF. CDR3 nucleotides: TGCAGTGCCACGAGGGGAGGGAGCACTGAAGCTTTCTTT. The rearrangement uses TRBV20-1 and TRBJ1-1; a possible D gene is TRBD1 (5 bases). V was pared by 6 bases and J by 4 bases, with 15 bases between. Germline V lookup: CDR1 DFQATT, CDR2 SNEGSKA (reference sequence). The length of the CDR3 is 13 residues.

V usage is TRBV25-1 and J usage is TRBJ2-7; D remains unclear. Germline CDR1 and CDR2: MGHDK and SYGVNS. This CDR3 contains 13 residues. As DNA, the CDR3 is TGTGCTAGTAATCCCGGGTCTCCCTACGAGCAGTACTTC. Its translation is CASNPGSPYEQYF.

This clonotype was seen at least ten times. The chain joins TRBV10-3 to TRBJ2-2, with TRBD1 matching 7 bases. This CDR3 is built from 15 residues. V lost 7 bases to trimming and J lost 0 bases; unmatched junction nucleotides: 5. Germline V gives CDR1 ENHRY, CDR2 SYGVKD. The CDR3 loop reads CAINGQDTNTGELFF. The DNA for the CDR3 is TGTGCCATCAATGGACAGGATACGAACACCGGGGAGCTGTTTTTT.

This clonotype was picked up many times. The chain uses TRBV12-3 or TRBV12-4 and TRBJ1-2, with D possibly being TRBD1 (5 bases). This CDR3 spans 13 amino acids. The V and J ends lost 2 bases and 7 bases respectively, with 11 bases between them. CDR3 DNA: TGTGCCAGCAGTTTATGGGGGAGTTTTGGCTACACCTTC. The encoded protein is CASSLWGSFGYTF.

Comment on this clonotype: A much larger clone differs by one base, so this may be a read error. This sequence joins TRBV20-1 and TRBJ1-4; D is unresolved. The CDR3 is 14 residues long. Per germline, CDR1 DFQATT and CDR2 SNEGSKA (reference sequence). The CDR3 spells CSARHRGRSEKPFF. The CDR3 bases are TGCAGTGCTAGACATCGAGGGCGTAGTGAAAAACCGTTTTTT.

This clonotype appeared a single time. V and J are TRBV29-1 and TRBJ1-4; no clear D. The V and J ends lost 8 bases and 0 bases respectively, with 7 bases between them. CDR3 length: 12 amino acids. Germline V gene sequence: CDR1 SQVTM, CDR2 ANQGSEA. CDR3 loop: CSQDTTNEKLFF. CDR3 DNA sequence: TGCAGCCAAGACACAACTAATGAAAAACTGTTTTTT.

This clonotype was counted ten times or more. The chain carries TRBV7-2 and TRBJ2-7; TRBD1 or TRBD2 may be the D gene (5 bases each). The CDR3 totals 15 residues. V lost 1 base, J lost 6 bases, and 16 bases lay in between. Germline-derived CDR1 and CDR2 are SGHTA and FQGNSA. CDR3 coding DNA: TGTGCCAGCAGCTTAGATCCACGAGGGACGGGCGAGCAGTACTTC. Translated, it gives CASSLDPRGTGEQYF.

This clonotype was counted at least ten times. The chain employs TRBV2 and TRBJ2-2; 11 bases are a match to TRBD1. The CDR3 loop spans 15 amino acids. The trim removed 6 bases at V and 5 bases at J, leaving 5 bases unmatched. Per the germline V gene, CDR1 is SNHLY and CDR2 is FYNNEI. CDR3 protein: CASRGGQGATGELFF. The CDR3 bases are TGTGCCAGCAGAGGCGGACAGGGGGCAACCGGGGAGCTGTTTTTT. Based on the CDR3 plus reference TRBV2 and TRBJ2-2, the full variable domain is EPEVTQTPSHQVTQMGQEVILRCVPISNHLYFYWYRQILGQKVEFLVSFYNNEISEKSEIFDDQFSVERPDGSNFTLKIRSTKLEDSAMYFCASRGGQGATGELFFGEGSRLTVL.

The V and J genes are TRBV19 and TRBJ2-3; 7 bases are shared with TRBD2. This CDR3 region has 15 residues. The V and J ends lost 6 bases and 6 bases, in that order; junction bases with no gene match: 12. Looked up from germline, CDR1 is LNHDA and CDR2 is SQIVND (reference sequence). The CDR3 region is CASRHGTTGEDTQYF. CDR3 bases: TGTGCCAGTAGACACGGGACTACCGGGGAGGATACGCAGTATTTT.

This clonotype was recorded many times. Here the CDR3 reads CASPRDRGSQETQYF. CDR3 sequence (DNA): TGTGCCAGCCCCCGGGACAGGGGATCCCAAGAGACCCAGTACTTC. The chain joins TRBV2 to TRBJ2-5, with 10 bases identical to TRBD1. V gave up 8 bases and J gave up 1 base; unmatched junction bases: 7. The CDR3 totals 15 residues. Germline assignment: CDR1 SNHLY and CDR2 FYNNEI.

A few counts support this clonotype. The CDR3 protein is CASRTGGANEQYF. The CDR3 DNA reads as TGTGCCAGCAGGACGGGAGGGGCGAACGAGCAGTACTTC. The chain employs TRBV7-8 and TRBJ2-7; 8 nucleotides align to TRBD2. The CDR3 is made up of 13 amino acids. Germline CDR1 is SGHVS and CDR2 is FQNEAQ. With V trimmed by 6 bases and J by 5 bases, 6 bases remained unmatched. The entire variable domain, with the rest obtained from reference TRBV7-8 and TRBJ2-7, is as follows: GAGVSQSPRYKVAKRGQDVALRCDPISGHVSLFWYQQALGQGPEFLTYFQNEAQLDKSGLPSDRFFAERPEGSVSTLKIQRTQQEDSAVYLCASRTGGANEQYFGPGTRLTVT.

This clonotype was detected ten times or more. This chain links TRBV13 with TRBJ1-6; possible D gene TRBD1, 6 bases. V lost 6 bases to trimming and J lost 6 bases, with 12 bases between them. The CDR3 has 14 amino acids. Germline lookup yields CDR1 PRHDT and CDR2 FYEKMQ (reference sequence). The CDR3: CASRSGGFNSPLHF. CDR3 nucleotide sequence: TGTGCCAGCAGATCCGGGGGCTTTAATTCACCCCTCCACTTT.

In this sample, this clonotype turned up many times. The chain links TRBV29-1 to TRBJ1-2; D is unresolved. Germline CDR1 SQVTM, CDR2 ANQGSEA. CDR3 length: 13 residues. V lost 3 bases to trimming and J lost 6 bases, with 14 bases between them. The CDR3 protein is CSVDRGGVDGYTF. In DNA form, the CDR3 reads TGCAGCGTTGATCGGGGAGGCGTCGATGGCTACACCTTC.

This clonotype appeared a few times. V gene TRBV4-1 combines with J gene TRBJ1-1; TRBD1 might be the D (6 bases). The CDR3 contains 16 residues. V lost 4 bases, J lost 0 bases, and 15 bases lay in between. The germline gives CDR1 MGHRA, CDR2 YSYEKL. The chain's CDR3 is CASSPRTDTLNTEAFF. The CDR3 DNA follows: TGCGCCAGCAGCCCGAGGACAGACACATTGAACACTGAAGCTTTCTTT.

In its sample, this clonotype was seen a few times. The chain recombines TRBV6-5 with TRBJ1-2; perhaps TRBD1 as D (6 bases). V gave up 6 bases and J gave up 8 bases, with 22 bases separating them. This CDR3 spans 15 amino acids. The germline gives CDR1 MNHEY, CDR2 SVGAGI. The CDR3 loop is CASSRTTGRYGGYTF. CDR3 coding DNA: TGTGCCAGCAGCCGTACTACAGGGCGGTACGGCGGCTACACCTTC.

The genes are TRBV10-3 and TRBJ2-7; TRBD2 is a possible D gene (6 bases). The CDR3 totals 15 residues. Between the trimmed V and J ends, which lost 6 bases and 5 bases, there was a span of 20 bases. In germline, CDR1 is ENHRY, CDR2 SYGVKD. This CDR3 reads CAISVESGVRDEQYF. CDR3 DNA sequence: TGTGCCATCAGCGTTGAATCGGGGGTTCGCGACGAGCAGTACTTC.